Presented here are 14 T cell receptor beta chains from one specimen sequenced in a study of control samples from healthy donors and cancer patients (dated by TCRdb to about 2020). Libraries were constructed by the immunoSEQ multiplex PCR assay. TCRdb took this table from immuneACCESS and kept in-frame rearrangements with V and J called. Such tables lack part of the clones; where checked against another copy, unresolved V genes explain under half of the gap, and the rest is unexplained. This sample gives under 200,000 clones in total; 93% of them show up just once. The ten largest make up over 4% of the sample. The sequenced sample was blood. The receptor set was obtained from an older woman in good health.

This clone is a singleton in its sample. V gene TRBV7-2 combines with J gene TRBJ2-7, with TRBD1 matching 8 bases. Losses at the gene ends were 2 bases for V and 3 bases for J; bases not matched to a gene: 3. Germline CDR1 is SGHTA and CDR2 is FQGNSA. The CDR3 has 14 amino acids. CDR3: CASSLQGAVYEQYF. CDR3 DNA: TGTGCCAGCAGCTTACAGGGGGCTGTCTACGAGCAGTACTTC.

Comments on this clone: An end of the junction differs from the germline gene, which may be a read error. This CDR3 is CAGSSGLGEQYF. The CDR3 DNA reads TGTGCCGGCAGTTCGGGACTCGGCGAGCAGTACTTC. The rearrangement joins TRBV6-5 to TRBJ2-7; D possibly corresponds to TRBD2 (6 bases). Germline CDR1 is MNHEY and CDR2 is SVGAGI. This CDR3 is built from 12 residues.

The chain uses TRBV29-1 and TRBJ2-7; 7 nucleotides line up with TRBD2. V lost 4 bases and J lost 6; bases outside the gene matches: 6. CDR1 SQVTM and CDR2 ANQGSEA come from the germline V gene. This CDR3 spans 12 amino acids. The CDR3 DNA reads as TGCAGCGTTGCTTCAAGCGGGGTCGAGCAGTACTTC. It specifies CSVASSGVEQYF.

The CDR3 nucleotides are TGCAGCGTTGGAGCAAGAGGAACCGGGGAGCTGTTTTTT. Translating gives CSVGARGTGELFF. The chain joins TRBV29-1 to TRBJ2-2; D is uncertain. The CDR3 has 13 residues. CDR1 is SQVTM, CDR2 ANQGSEA, per germline. V was pared by 4 bases and J by 5 bases, with 11 bases between.

The chain links TRBV12-3 or TRBV12-4 to TRBJ2-7; no firm D call. The germline V and J ends were trimmed by 6 bases and 3 bases, with 12 bases remaining between them. This CDR3 is 13 amino acids long. CDR3 nucleotides: TGTGCCAGCAGCCTATTACAAGGCTACGAGCAGTACTTC. This gives the protein CASSLLQGYEQYF.

This clone was counted a single time. The chain employs TRBV5-5 and TRBJ2-7; D is unclear. The CDR3 consists of 11 residues. V shed 4 bases and J shed 3 bases, with 5 bases lying between them. CDR1 is SGHKS and CDR2 is YYEKEE in the germline V gene (reference sequence). This CDR3 is CASSRNYEQYF. The CDR3 coding sequence is TGTGCCAGCAGCCGGAACTACGAGCAGTACTTC.

The chain is built from TRBV7-2 and TRBJ2-5; D gene unclear. Between the trimmed V and J ends, which lost 3 bases and 5 bases, there was a span of 13 bases. The CDR3 is made up of 14 amino acids. Germline CDR1 and CDR2: SGHTA and FQGNSA. Here the CDR3 reads CASSFLPQSETQYF. The CDR3 DNA is TGTGCCAGCAGCTTCCTTCCCCAGTCCGAGACCCAGTACTTC.

The chain joins TRBV19 to TRBJ1-1; TRBD1 is a possible D gene (5 bases). Germline assignment: CDR1 LNHDA and CDR2 SQIVND (reference sequence). The length of the CDR3 is 13 residues. The V end lost 7 bases, the J end lost 5 bases, and 14 bases lay between the germline ends. The CDR3 sequence is CASTWGRGTEAFF. In nucleotides, the CDR3 is TGTGCCAGTACCTGGGGACGAGGGACTGAAGCTTTCTTT.

The rearrangement joins TRBV30 to TRBJ1-1; the D gene is possibly TRBD1 (6 bases). This CDR3 has 13 amino acids. CDR1 and CDR2 (germline): GTSNPN, SVGIG (reference sequence). V was pared by 4 bases and J by 0 bases, with 9 bases between. Here the CDR3 reads CAWNREMNTEAFF. The CDR3 nucleotides are TGTGCCTGGAACAGGGAAATGAACACTGAAGCTTTCTTT.

The rearrangement joins TRBV11-2 to TRBJ1-5; D not resolved. V lost 5 bases to trimming and J lost 7 bases, with 9 bases between them. This CDR3 is 12 amino acids long. CDR1 SGHAT and CDR2 FQNNGV come from the germline V gene. The CDR3 sequence: CASSNVGQPQHF. The CDR3 DNA follows: TGTGCCAGCAGCAACGTCGGGCAGCCCCAGCATTTT.

This chain connects TRBV6-2 or TRBV6-3 to TRBJ2-7; tentative D call: TRBD1 (6 bases). CDR3 length: 14 amino acids. CDR1 and CDR2 from the germline V gene are MNHEY and SVGEGT. V lost 6 bases to trimming and J lost 2 bases, with 14 bases between them. This CDR3 reads CASSPPGQTYEQYF. CDR3 nucleotides: TGTGCCAGCAGCCCACCCGGACAGACCTACGAGCAGTACTTC.

V and J are TRBV6-5 and TRBJ1-6, with no clear D. Germline V CDR1 and CDR2: MNHEY, SVGAGI. The V and J ends lost 7 bases and 10 bases respectively, with 17 bases between them. This CDR3 is 14 amino acids long. The CDR3 DNA reads as TGTGCCAGCACCCCACTGGGCACCACATCACCCCTCCACTTT. This encodes CASTPLGTTSPLHF.

CDR3 sequence reads: CASSQELLRGEAFF. CDR3 coding DNA: TGCGCCAGCAGCCAAGAACTACTCCGGGGGGAAGCTTTCTTT. The V gene is TRBV4-3, the J gene TRBJ1-1; tentatively, D is TRBD1 (5 bases). CDR1 and CDR2 from the germline V gene are LGHNA and YSLEER. The V and J ends lost 0 bases and 8 bases respectively, with 13 bases between them. This CDR3 contains 14 residues.

The J gene is TRBJ2-2, the V gene TRBV2, with a tentative D call TRBD1 (5 bases). This CDR3 has 14 residues. Per germline, CDR1 SNHLY and CDR2 FYNNEI. V gave up 4 bases and J gave up 5 bases, with 11 bases separating them. In nucleotides, the CDR3 is TGTGCCAGCAGTGTTAAGGGGCGGACCGGGGAGCTGTTTTTT. It translates to CASSVKGRTGELFF.